The subject of this entry is one T cell receptor (beta chain). Sequence at one end of the junction differs from germline and may be a read error. This sample was taken from a study of tumor-infiltrating lymphocytes in primary liver carcinoma. The investigators made TCR beta cDNA from roughly 460 ng total RNA, using a constant-region primer. Modified slightly, ARM-PCR produced TCR beta libraries over three nested multiplex PCR rounds. Researchers ran the first two PCR rounds for roughly 10 cycles each with TRBV1-TRBV30 forward primers and a C-beta reverse primer. TCRdb itself ran the multiplex PCR reads through MiXCR, one entry per CDR3 protein. Here the sample spans approximately 300,000 distinct CDR3 sequences, 65% being singletons. In germline, CDR1 is SQVTM, CDR2 ANQGSEA. This CDR3 has 16 amino acids. Alongside blood RNA obtained from unsorted whole blood, germline DNA was also extracted.

The V and J genes are TRBV29-1 and TRBJ1-2, with 11 bases fitting TRBD1. The TCR comes from a man aged 35-49 years with primary liver carcinoma and hepatitis B virus infection. Sequenced material: peripheral blood. CDR3 loop: CSIDAFLGQGANGYTF. The DNA of the CDR3 is TGCAGCATTGATGCTTTTCTAGGACAGGGGGCGAATGGCTACACCTTC.